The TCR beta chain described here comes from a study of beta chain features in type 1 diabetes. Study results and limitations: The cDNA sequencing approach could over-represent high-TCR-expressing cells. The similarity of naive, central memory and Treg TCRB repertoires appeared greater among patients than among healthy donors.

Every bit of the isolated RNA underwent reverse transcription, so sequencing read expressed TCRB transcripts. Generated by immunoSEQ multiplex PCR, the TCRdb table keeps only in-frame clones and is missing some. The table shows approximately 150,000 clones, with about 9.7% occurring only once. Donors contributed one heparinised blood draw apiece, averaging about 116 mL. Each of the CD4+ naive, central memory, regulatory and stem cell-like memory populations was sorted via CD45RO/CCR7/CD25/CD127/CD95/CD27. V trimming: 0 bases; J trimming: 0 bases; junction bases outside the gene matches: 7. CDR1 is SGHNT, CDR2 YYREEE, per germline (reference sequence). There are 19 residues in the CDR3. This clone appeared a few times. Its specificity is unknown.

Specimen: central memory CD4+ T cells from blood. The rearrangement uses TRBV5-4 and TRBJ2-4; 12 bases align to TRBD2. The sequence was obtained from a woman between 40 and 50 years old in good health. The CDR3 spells CASSLGLAGADLAKNIQYF. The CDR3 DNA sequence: TGTGCCAGCAGCTTGGGACTAGCGGGGGCCGACCTAGCCAAAAACATTCAGTACTTC.